What follows are 6 T cell receptor beta chains derived from one specimen sequenced in a study of persistence of HIV-infected CD4 T cells. This was the immunoSEQ version 4 assay in survey mode. TCRdb's table, derived via immunoSEQ multiplex PCR, lists solely in-frame clones and lacks some. This table holds more than 30,000 clones, 82% found once. No antigen is known for these receptors. Stimulation used about 10 ug/mL lysate from CMV-infected fibroblasts. Memory cells lacking CD40L and CD69 with high CD45RO were sorted. Sample: CD4+ T cells sorted from PBMCs after approximately 20-hour stimulation, taken from a patient who received antiretroviral therapy. These receptors were collected from an adult woman with HIV who was CMV-seropositive.

This clone occurred once. The chain has TRBV30 and TRBJ2-7; D not resolved. The CDR3 consists of 15 residues. The germline gives CDR1 GTSNPN, CDR2 SVGIG (reference sequence). V dropped 0 bases and J dropped 0 bases, with 12 bases sitting between them. CDR3 coding DNA: TGTGCCTGGAGTGTACGGAGCGCCAGCTCCTACGAGCAGTACTTC. This codes for CAWSVRSASSYEQYF.

The V gene is TRBV6-1, the J gene TRBJ1-1; tentatively, D is TRBD1 (5 bases). From germline, CDR1 is MNHNS and CDR2 SASEGT. This CDR3 contains 15 residues. V shed 3 bases and J shed 8 bases, with 19 bases lying between them. CDR3 amino acids: CASSDNRLGGEEAFF. DNA for the CDR3: TGTGCCAGCAGTGACAACAGGCTCGGCGGTGAAGAAGCTTTCTTT.

CDR3 DNA: TGTGCCATCAGTGGGACAGCCGCTTCCTACGAGCAGTACTTC. Its protein product is CAISGTAASYEQYF. V and J are TRBV10-3 and TRBJ2-7, with a tentative D call TRBD1 (6 bases). Trimming took 4 bases from V and 1 from J, leaving 11 bases between them. The germline V gene encodes CDR1 ENHRY and CDR2 SYGVKD. The CDR3 contains 14 residues.

This clone was seen a few times. The chain links TRBV15 to TRBJ2-1; D might be TRBD2 (5 bases). The length of the CDR3 is 12 residues. V was shortened by 8 bases and J by 5 bases, with 10 bases between the two germline ends. From germline, CDR1 is LNHNV and CDR2 YYDKDF (reference sequence). For the CDR3, the DNA is TGTGCCACCGGGAGACCTAACAATGAGCAGTTCTTC. It translates to CATGRPNNEQFF.

This chain connects TRBV29-1 to TRBJ2-1, with D perhaps matching TRBD2 (6 bases). Trimming removed 2 bases from V and 0 bases from J, with 8 bases in between. Germline V lookup: CDR1 SQVTM, CDR2 ANQGSEA. The CDR3 has 14 amino acids. CDR3 protein: CSVERGFSYNEQFF. The CDR3, as DNA: TGCAGCGTTGAACGGGGGTTCTCCTACAATGAGCAGTTCTTC.

The CDR3 sequence: CSASEPNVVNEQFF. The CDR3 nucleotides are TGCAGTGCTAGTGAGCCGAATGTGGTCAATGAGCAGTTCTTC. This chain uses TRBV20-1 with TRBJ2-1; no clear D gene. V was cut by 3 bases and J by 6 bases, with 15 bases left in between. The CDR3 runs 14 residues. The germline V gene has CDR1 DFQATT and CDR2 SNEGSKA (reference sequence).